This T cell receptor (beta chain) was identified in a study of blood T cell repertoires in COVID-19. Across the study: Both acute and convalescent COVID-19 samples were obtained from the United States, Italy and Spain. PBMCs, B-cell-depleted T cells, or T cells provided the cDNA or gDNA that made up the material.

V dropped 3 bases and J dropped 1; count of bases not matched to a gene: 6. This CDR3 has 15 amino acids. Germline V gene data show CDR1 as KGHSH and CDR2 as LQKENI. As processed by the authors: The authors estimated nucleated cell counts from reference gene primer amplification. Assay: immunoSEQ multiplex PCR; the TCRdb copy retains only in-frame clones and omits some. V and J calls and clone size are as listed in that table; D and trimming were resolved from the DNA. The sample lists approximately 400,000 clones, around 89% occurring once. The specimen was peripheral blood. The V call is TRBV18, the J call TRBJ2-7, with 7 bases fitting TRBD2. This clonotype was sampled from a middle-aged man with acute or convalescent COVID-19. CDR3 in DNA: TGTGCCAGCTCACCTCGGGGGGTCCGATCCTACGAGCAGTACTTC. Residues: CASSPRGVRSYEQYF.